This is a list of T cell receptor beta chains from one sample in a study of blood T cells in healthy people across ages. TCRdb reprocessed the 5' RACE reads via MiXCR and lists one record per CDR3 protein. The table has fewer than 950,000 distinct CDR3 sequences, 36% seen once. Sequencing was carried out using blood. These receptors came from a man between 18 and 35 years old in good health. Both conserved end residues are part of each CDR3. A D gene is named only where the DNA matches it firmly. Part of the rows lack a size; the others show once, few, many or a class for expanded clones.

NA	TRBJ2-4	TRBV20-1	NA	TGCAGTGCTAGAGAAGGACCGGACATTCAGTACTTC	CSAREGPDIQYF
NA	TRBJ2-5	TRBV10-3	NA	TGTGCCATCAAAGGCATTAGCTACAAGCAGTACTTC	CAIKGISYKQYF
NA	TRBJ1-1	TRBV3-1	NA	TGTGCCAGCAGCGCTACAGGGAAGAACACTGAAGCTTTCTTT	CASSATGKNTEAFF
TRBD1	TRBJ2-7	TRBV28	NA	TGTGCCAGCAGTCGATACGGGACAGCCACCTACGAGCAGTACTTC	CASSRYGTATYEQYF
NA	TRBJ1-2	TRBV11-2	NA	TGTGCCAGCAGCTTGGGGGGGCCTTACTATGGCTACACCTTC	CASSLGGPYYGYTF
TRBD1	TRBJ2-1	TRBV6-6	NA	TGTGCCAGCAGTTACTGGGACAGAAACAATGAGCAGTTCTTC	CASSYWDRNNEQFF
NA	TRBJ1-4	TRBV2	NA	TGTGCCAGCGACAGTGCGAATGAAAAACTGTTTTTT	CASDSANEKLFF
NA	TRBJ1-2	TRBV2	NA	TGTGCCAGCAGCGACCACAGCCCCCTCTATGGCTACACCTTC	CASSDHSPLYGYTF
NA	TRBJ2-5	TRBV7-9	many	TGTGCCAGCAGTGATACCTCGACTAGTGGGGGATGGGAGACCCAGTACTTC	CASSDTSTSGGWETQYF
NA	TRBJ2-1	TRBV12-3/TRBV12-4	few	TGTGCCAGCAAAGCGCCAAGCGGCCAATCCTACAATGAGCAGTTCTTC	CASKAPSGQSYNEQFF
NA	TRBJ1-1	TRBV12-3/TRBV12-4	NA	TGTGCCAGCAGTTTAAGGGGTGGCCCTGAAGCTTTCTTT	CASSLRGGPEAFF
NA	TRBJ2-6	TRBV29-1	NA	TGCAGCGTACGGCAGGGTCAAGGGGCCAACGTCCTGACTTTC	CSVRQGQGANVLTF
TRBD2	TRBJ2-3	TRBV20-1	few	TGCAGTGCTAGGACTGGCGGGGGGGCGGCAGATACGCAGTATTTT	CSARTGGGAADTQYF
NA	TRBJ2-7	TRBV2	few	TGTGCCAGCAGCGCCGTCGGGGCCGAAATCCGGAGCTCCTACGAGCAGTACTTC	CASSAVGAEIRSSYEQYF
NA	TRBJ2-7	TRBV27	many	TGTGCCAGCAGTTTCGGATCGCTAGTGGCCTACGAGCAGTACTTC	CASSFGSLVAYEQYF
NA	TRBJ2-7	TRBV12-3/TRBV12-4	NA	TGTGCCAGCAGAAAGGGACAAGCCTACGAGCAGTACTTC	CASRKGQAYEQYF
NA	TRBJ2-7	TRBV6-5	NA	TGTGCCAGCAGATTCGGAAGTCCCTACGAGCAGTACTTC	CASRFGSPYEQYF
NA	TRBJ1-2	TRBV2	NA	TGTGCCAGCAGGAGAGGGGGGGACTATGGCTACACCTTC	CASRRGGDYGYTF
NA	TRBJ2-2	TRBV12-3/TRBV12-4	many	TGTGCCAGCAGTCCCAAAGGGGCGAACACCGGGGAGCTGTTTTTT	CASSPKGANTGELFF